This T cell receptor beta chain was documented in a study of blood T cell repertoires in COVID-19. The data were produced by immunoSEQ multiplex PCR, yet TCRdb's version contains in-frame clones alone and is incomplete. The sample lists around 40,000 clones, roughly 89% occurring once. The CDR3 has 15 amino acids. The germline V gene has CDR1 SGHKS and CDR2 YYEKEE (reference sequence). Trimming removed 0 bases at V and 4 bases at J, with 11 bases between. The clonotype originates from a man in his fifties with active COVID-19. The chain has TRBV5-5 and TRBJ1-5; no definite D call. Material for sequencing was peripheral blood. This CDR3 is CASSLGPGGNQPQHF. CDR3 nucleotides: TGTGCCAGCAGCTTGGGCCCGGGAGGGAATCAGCCCCAGCATTTT.